This paragraph reports one T cell receptor (beta chain). The sample belongs to a study of blood T cell repertoires in COVID-19. Study summary: COVID-19 samples collected from the United States, Italy and Spain covered acute and convalescent phases. Nucleic acid was either cDNA or gDNA, and it came from T cells, B-cell-depleted T cells, or PBMCs.

Original processing notes: Amplified reference gene primers provided the basis for estimating nucleated cell counts. The protocol was immunoSEQ multiplex PCR, while the TCRdb copy is restricted to in-frame clones and leaves out a portion. V and J calls plus clone size are reproduced from that table; the DNA served to infer D and trimming. This table holds 150,000 to 170,000 clones, under 85% found once. The CDR3 runs 15 residues. Per germline, CDR1 SEHNR and CDR2 FQNEAQ (reference sequence). The junction had 4 bases not matched to a gene; V was cut back by 4 bases and J by 3 bases. The chain links TRBV7-9 to TRBJ2-1, with TRBD1 identical over 9 bases. The sample was peripheral blood. This TCR came from an elderly woman with acute or convalescent COVID-19. The CDR3 reads CASSSWTGDYNEQFF. CDR3 nucleotides: TGTGCCAGCAGCTCATGGACAGGGGACTACAATGAGCAGTTCTTC.